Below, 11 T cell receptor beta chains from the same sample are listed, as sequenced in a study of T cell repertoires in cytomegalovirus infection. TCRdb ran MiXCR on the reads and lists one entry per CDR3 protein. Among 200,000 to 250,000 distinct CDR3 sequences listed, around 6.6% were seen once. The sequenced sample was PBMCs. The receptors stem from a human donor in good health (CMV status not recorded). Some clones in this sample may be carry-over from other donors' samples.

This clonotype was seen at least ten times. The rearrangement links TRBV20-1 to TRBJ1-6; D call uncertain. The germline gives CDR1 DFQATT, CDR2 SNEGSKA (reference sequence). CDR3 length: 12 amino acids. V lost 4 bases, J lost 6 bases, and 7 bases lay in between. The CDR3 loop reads CSATQANSPLHF. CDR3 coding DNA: TGCAGTGCTACTCAGGCTAATTCACCCCTCCACTTT.

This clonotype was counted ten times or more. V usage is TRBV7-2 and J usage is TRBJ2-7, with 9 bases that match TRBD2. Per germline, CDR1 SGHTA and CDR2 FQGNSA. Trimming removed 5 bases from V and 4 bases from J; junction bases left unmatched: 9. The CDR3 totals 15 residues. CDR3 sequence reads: CASSPLAGGQYEQYF. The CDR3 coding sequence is TGTGCCAGCAGCCCCCTCGCGGGGGGGCAATACGAGCAGTACTTC.

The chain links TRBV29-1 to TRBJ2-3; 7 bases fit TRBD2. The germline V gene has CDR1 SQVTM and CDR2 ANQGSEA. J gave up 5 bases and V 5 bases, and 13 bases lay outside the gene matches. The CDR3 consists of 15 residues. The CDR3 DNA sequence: TGCAGCGTTCCCCTCGGAGCGGGGCTAAGAGATACGCAGTATTTT. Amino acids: CSVPLGAGLRDTQYF.

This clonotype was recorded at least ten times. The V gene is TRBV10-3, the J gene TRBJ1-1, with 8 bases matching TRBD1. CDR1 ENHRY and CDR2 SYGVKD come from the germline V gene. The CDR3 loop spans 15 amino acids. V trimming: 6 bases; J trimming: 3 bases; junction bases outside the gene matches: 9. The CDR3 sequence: CAIRGIRTGHTEAFF. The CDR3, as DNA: TGTGCCATCAGGGGAATTCGGACAGGGCACACTGAAGCTTTCTTT.

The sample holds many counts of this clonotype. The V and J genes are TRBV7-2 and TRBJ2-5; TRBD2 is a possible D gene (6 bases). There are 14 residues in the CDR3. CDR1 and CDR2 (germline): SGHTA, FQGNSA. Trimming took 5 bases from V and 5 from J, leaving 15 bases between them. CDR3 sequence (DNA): TGTGCCAGCAGCCCTGGGTACGGGGGTGAGACCCAGTACTTC. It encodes CASSPGYGGETQYF.

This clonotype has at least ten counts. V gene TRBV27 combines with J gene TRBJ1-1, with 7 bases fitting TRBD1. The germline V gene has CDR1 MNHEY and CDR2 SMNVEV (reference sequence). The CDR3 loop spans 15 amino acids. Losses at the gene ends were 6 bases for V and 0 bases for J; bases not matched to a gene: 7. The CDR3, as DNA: TGTGCCAGCAGCGCAGGGACAGCCTTGAACACTGAAGCTTTCTTT. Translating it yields CASSAGTALNTEAFF.

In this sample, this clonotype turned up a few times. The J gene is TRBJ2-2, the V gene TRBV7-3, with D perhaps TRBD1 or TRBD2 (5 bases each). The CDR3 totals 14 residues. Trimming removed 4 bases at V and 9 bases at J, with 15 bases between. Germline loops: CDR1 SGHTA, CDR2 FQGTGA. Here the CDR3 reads CASSSMVGPRELFF. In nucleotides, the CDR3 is TGTGCCAGCAGCTCGATGGTGGGACCACGGGAGCTGTTTTTT.

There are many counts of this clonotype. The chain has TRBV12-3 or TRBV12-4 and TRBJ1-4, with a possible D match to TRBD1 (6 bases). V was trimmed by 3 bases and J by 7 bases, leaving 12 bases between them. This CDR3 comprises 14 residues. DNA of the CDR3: TGTGCCAGCAGTTTCCAGGGGAGAGTTGAAAAACTGTTTTTT. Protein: CASSFQGRVEKLFF.

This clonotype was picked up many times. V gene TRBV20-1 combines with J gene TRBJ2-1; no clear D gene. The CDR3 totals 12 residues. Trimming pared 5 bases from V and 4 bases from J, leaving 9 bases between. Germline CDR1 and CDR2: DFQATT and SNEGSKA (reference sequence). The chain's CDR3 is CSAAPGYNEQFF. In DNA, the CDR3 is TGCAGTGCTGCCCCCGGTTACAATGAGCAGTTCTTC.

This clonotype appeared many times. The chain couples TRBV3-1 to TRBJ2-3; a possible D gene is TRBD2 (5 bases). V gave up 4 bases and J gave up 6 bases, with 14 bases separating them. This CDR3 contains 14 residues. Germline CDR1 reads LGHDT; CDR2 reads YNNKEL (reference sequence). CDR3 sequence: CASSLKSGGDTQYF. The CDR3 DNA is TGTGCCAGCAGCCTCAAGAGCGGCGGGGATACGCAGTATTTT.

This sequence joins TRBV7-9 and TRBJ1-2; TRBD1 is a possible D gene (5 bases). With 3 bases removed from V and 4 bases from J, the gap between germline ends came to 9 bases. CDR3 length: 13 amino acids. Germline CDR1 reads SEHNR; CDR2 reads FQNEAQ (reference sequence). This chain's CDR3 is CASSFREGYGYTF. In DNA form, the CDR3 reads TGTGCCAGCAGCTTCAGGGAAGGCTATGGCTACACCTTC. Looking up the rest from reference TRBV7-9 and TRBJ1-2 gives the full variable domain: DTGVSQNPRHKITKRGQNVTFRCDPISEHNRLYWYRQTLGQGPEFLTYFQNEAQLEKSRLLSDRFSAERPKGSFSTLEIQRTEQGDSAMYLCASSFREGYGYTFGSGTRLTVV.